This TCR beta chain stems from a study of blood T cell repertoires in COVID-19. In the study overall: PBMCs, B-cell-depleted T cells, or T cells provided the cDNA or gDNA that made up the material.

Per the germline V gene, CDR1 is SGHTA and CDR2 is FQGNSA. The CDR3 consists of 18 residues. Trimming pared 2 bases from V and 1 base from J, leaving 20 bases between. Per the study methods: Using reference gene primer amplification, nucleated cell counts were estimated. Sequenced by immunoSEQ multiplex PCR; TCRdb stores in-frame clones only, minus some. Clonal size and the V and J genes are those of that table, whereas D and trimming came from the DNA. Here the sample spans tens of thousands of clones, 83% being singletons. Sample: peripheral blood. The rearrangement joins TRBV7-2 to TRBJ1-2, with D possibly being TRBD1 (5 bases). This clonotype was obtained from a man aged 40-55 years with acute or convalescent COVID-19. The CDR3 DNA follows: TGTGCCAGCAGCTTACGATCGGGGGGTACACTCCTTAACTATGGCTACACCTTC. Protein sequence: CASSLRSGGTLLNYGYTF.